This TCR beta chain was identified during a study of blood T cell repertoires in COVID-19. Overall study context: Specimens from acute and convalescent COVID-19 originated in the United States, Italy and Spain.

V was shortened by 1 base and J by 1 base, with 4 bases between the two germline ends. The CDR3 length is 13 residues. Germline CDR1 and CDR2: LNHDA and SQIVND (reference sequence). Repertoires were generated with immunoSEQ multiplex PCR, while TCRdb's copy carries only in-frame clones and drops some. The profile shows 200,000 to 300,000 clones, 84% of them singletons. This clone is a singleton in its sample. The chain is built from TRBV19 and TRBJ1-1; no reliable D call. Input material: peripheral blood. This receptor was identified in a human donor in a cohort sampled during active COVID-19. CDR3 protein: CASSIVANTEAFF. DNA for the CDR3: TGTGCCAGTAGTATAGTGGCGAACACTGAAGCTTTCTTT. Complete variable domain (other parts from reference TRBV19 and TRBJ1-1): DGGITQSPKYLFRKEGQNVTLSCEQNLNHDAMYWYRQDPGQGLRLIYYSQIVNDFQKGDIAEGYSVSREKKESFPLTVTSAQKNPTAFYLCASSIVANTEAFFGQGTRLTVV.